This is a list of T cell receptor beta chains from one sample in a study of blood T cell repertoires in COVID-19. Repertoires were generated with immunoSEQ multiplex PCR, while TCRdb's copy carries only in-frame clones and drops some. Here the sample spans around 360,000 clones, roughly 87% being singletons. Sequenced input: PBMCs or T cells enriched from blood (not recorded which). The receptors stem from a woman aged 25 to 39 who had recovered from COVID-19. CDR3s include the opening cysteine and the closing phenylalanine or tryptophan. The D gene is left open where the match is weak. Clone size is not always given. Where it is, it says once, few, many or a class for expanded clones.

v_gene,abundance,d_gene,j_gene,CDR3aa,CDR3nt
TRBV29-1,.,.,TRBJ1-1,CSVRDGDTEAFF,TGCAGCGTTAGAGACGGAGACACTGAAGCTTTCTTT
TRBV10-3,.,.,TRBJ1-3,CAISETGGNTIYF,TGTGCCATCAGTGAGACAGGTGGAAACACCATATATTTT
TRBV5-1,.,.,TRBJ1-1,CASSLFAGVNTEAFF,TGCGCCAGCAGCTTGTTCGCAGGGGTTAACACTGAAGCTTTCTTT
TRBV7-3,.,TRBD2,TRBJ2-1,CASSLSGGNEQFF,TGTGCCAGCAGCCTTAGCGGGGGGAATGAGCAGTTCTTC
TRBV3-1/TRBV3-2,once,.,TRBJ2-1,CASSQDRWAYEQFF,TGTGCCAGCAGCCAAGATCGTTGGGCTTATGAGCAGTTCTTC
TRBV7-8,.,.,TRBJ2-1,CASSLRDSGYYNEQFF,TGTGCCAGCAGCTTACGGGATAGCGGTTATTACAATGAGCAGTTCTTC
TRBV5-4,.,.,TRBJ1-1,CASSSIQGNTEAFF,TGTGCCAGCAGCTCGATACAGGGCAACACTGAAGCTTTCTTT
TRBV27,.,TRBD1,TRBJ1-5,CASSWTGFSNQPQHF,TGTGCCAGCAGTTGGACAGGGTTCAGCAATCAGCCCCAGCATTTT
TRBV27,.,.,TRBJ1-1,CASSPLRGDTEAFF,TGTGCCAGCAGTCCCCTACGGGGGGACACTGAAGCTTTCTTT
TRBV28,.,.,TRBJ1-1,CASRETGYGNTEAFF,TGTGCCAGCAGAGAAACAGGGTACGGGAACACTGAAGCTTTCTTT
TRBV5-1,.,.,TRBJ2-2,CASSGRENTGELFF,TGCGCCAGCAGCGGGAGAGAGAACACCGGGGAGCTGTTTTTT
TRBV5-1,few,TRBD2,TRBJ2-2,CASSRGTSGNTGELFF,TGCGCCAGCAGCCGCGGGACTAGCGGGAACACCGGGGAGCTGTTTTTT
TRBV28,.,.,TRBJ1-1,CASRRYTEAFF,TGTGCCAGCAGGAGGTACACTGAAGCTTTCTTT
TRBV28,.,TRBD1,TRBJ1-5,CATSAGQGTRQPQHF,TGTGCCACCTCCGCGGGACAGGGTACGAGGCAGCCCCAGCATTTT
TRBV6-5,few,TRBD2,TRBJ2-1,CASSYAASGAYNEQFF,TGTGCCAGCAGTTACGCGGCTAGCGGGGCATACAATGAGCAGTTCTTC
TRBV7-9,once,.,TRBJ1-6,CASSSREGNSPLHF,TGTGCCAGCAGCTCCCGGGAAGGAAATTCACCCCTCCACTTT